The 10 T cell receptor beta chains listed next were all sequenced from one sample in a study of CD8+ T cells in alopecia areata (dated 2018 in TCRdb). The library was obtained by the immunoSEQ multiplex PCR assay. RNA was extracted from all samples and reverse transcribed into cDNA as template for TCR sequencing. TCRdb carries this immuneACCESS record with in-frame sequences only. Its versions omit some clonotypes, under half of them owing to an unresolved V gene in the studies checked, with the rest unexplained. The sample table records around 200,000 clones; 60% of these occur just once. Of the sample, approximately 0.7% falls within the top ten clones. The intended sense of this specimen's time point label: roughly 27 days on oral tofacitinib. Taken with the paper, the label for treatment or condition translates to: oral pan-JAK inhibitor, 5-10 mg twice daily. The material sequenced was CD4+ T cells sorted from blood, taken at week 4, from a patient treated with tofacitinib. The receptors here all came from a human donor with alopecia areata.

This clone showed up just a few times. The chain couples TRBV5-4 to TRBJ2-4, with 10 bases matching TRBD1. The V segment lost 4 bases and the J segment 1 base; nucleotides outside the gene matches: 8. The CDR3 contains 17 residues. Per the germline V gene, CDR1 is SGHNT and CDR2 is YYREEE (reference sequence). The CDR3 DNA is TGTGCCAGCAGCAGAAAGGACAGGGGGGACGCCAAAAACATTCAGTACTTC. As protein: CASSRKDRGDAKNIQYF.

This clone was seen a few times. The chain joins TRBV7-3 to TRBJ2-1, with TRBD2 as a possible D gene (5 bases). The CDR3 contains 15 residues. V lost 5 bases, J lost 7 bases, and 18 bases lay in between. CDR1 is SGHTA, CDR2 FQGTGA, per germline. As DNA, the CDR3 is TGTGCCAGCAGCCCTTCTAGCATAGCCGTTAATGAGCAGTTCTTC. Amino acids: CASSPSSIAVNEQFF.

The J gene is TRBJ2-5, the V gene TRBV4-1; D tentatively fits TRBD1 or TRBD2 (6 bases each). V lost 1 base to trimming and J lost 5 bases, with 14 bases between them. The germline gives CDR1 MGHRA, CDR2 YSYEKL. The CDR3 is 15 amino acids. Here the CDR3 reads CASSQVRGRGETQYF. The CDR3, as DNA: TGCGCCAGCAGCCAAGTACGGGGGCGAGGGGAGACCCAGTACTTC.

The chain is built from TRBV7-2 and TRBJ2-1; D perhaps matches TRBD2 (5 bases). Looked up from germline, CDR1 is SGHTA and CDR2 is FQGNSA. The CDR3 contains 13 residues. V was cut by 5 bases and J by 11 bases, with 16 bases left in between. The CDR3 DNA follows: TGTGCCAGCAGCCTCTCATCGGGGAATCAGCAGTTCTTC. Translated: CASSLSSGNQQFF. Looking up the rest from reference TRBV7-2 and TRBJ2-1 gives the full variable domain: GAGVSQSPSNKVTEKGKDVELRCDPISGHTALYWYRQSLGQGLEFLIYFQGNSAPDKSGLPSDRFSAERTGGSVSTLTIQRTQQEDSAVYLCASSLSSGNQQFFGPGTRLTVL.

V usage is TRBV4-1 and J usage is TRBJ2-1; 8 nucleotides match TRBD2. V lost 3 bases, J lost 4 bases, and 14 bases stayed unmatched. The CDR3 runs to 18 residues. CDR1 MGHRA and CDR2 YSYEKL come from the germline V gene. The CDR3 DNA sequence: TGCGCCAGCAGCCAGCTGTACTTAGTAGCGGGGCCATACAATGAGCAGTTCTTC. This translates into CASSQLYLVAGPYNEQFF.

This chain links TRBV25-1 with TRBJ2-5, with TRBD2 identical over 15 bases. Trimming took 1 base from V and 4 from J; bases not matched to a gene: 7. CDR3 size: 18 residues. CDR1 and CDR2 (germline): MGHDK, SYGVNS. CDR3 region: CASSELLGLAGGIETQYF. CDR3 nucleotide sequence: TGTGCCAGCAGTGAATTGTTGGGACTAGCGGGAGGAATAGAGACCCAGTACTTC.

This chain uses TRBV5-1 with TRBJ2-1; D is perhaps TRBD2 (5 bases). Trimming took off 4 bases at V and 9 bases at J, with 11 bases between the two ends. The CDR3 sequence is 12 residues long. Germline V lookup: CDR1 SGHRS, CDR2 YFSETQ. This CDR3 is CASSTGGSEQFF. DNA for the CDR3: TGCGCCAGCAGCACTGGAGGTAGTGAGCAGTTCTTC. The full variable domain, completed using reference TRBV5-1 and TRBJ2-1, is KAGVTQTPRYLIKTRGQQVTLSCSPISGHRSVSWYQQTPGQGLQFLFEYFSETQRNKGNFPGRFSGRQFSNSRSEMNVSTLELGDSALYLCASSTGGSEQFFGPGTRLTVL.

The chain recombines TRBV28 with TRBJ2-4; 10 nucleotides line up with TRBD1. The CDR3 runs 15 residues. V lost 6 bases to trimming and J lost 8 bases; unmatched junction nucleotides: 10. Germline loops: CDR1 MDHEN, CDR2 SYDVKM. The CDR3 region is CASSSRQGASYIQYF. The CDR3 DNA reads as TGTGCCAGCAGCTCCAGACAGGGGGCTTCATACATTCAGTACTTC.

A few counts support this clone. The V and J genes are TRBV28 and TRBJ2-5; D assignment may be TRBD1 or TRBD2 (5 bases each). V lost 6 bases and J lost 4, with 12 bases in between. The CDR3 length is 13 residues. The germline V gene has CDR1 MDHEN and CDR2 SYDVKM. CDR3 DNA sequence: TGTGCCAGCAGCCCCCCGGGGACAGAGACCCAGTACTTC. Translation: CASSPPGTETQYF.

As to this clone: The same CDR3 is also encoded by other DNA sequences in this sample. The CDR3 DNA follows: TGTGCCAGCAGTGTTGGTAGCAATCAGCCCCAGCATTTT. It codes for CASSVGSNQPQHF. This chain connects TRBV2 to TRBJ1-5; unclear D gene. From germline, CDR1 is SNHLY and CDR2 FYNNEI. The CDR3 has 13 residues. V was pared by 4 bases and J by 0 bases, with 4 bases between.